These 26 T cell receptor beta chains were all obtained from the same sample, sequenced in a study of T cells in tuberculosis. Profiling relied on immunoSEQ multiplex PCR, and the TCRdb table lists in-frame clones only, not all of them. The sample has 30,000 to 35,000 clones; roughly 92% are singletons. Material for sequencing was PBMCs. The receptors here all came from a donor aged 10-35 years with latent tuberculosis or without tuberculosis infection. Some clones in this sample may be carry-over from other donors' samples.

The CDR3 DNA reads TGCGCCAGCAGCTTTCGACAGGTCACAGATACGCAGTATTTT. As protein: CASSFRQVTDTQYF. The V and J genes are TRBV5-1 and TRBJ2-3, with a possible D match to TRBD1 (6 bases). Germline V gene sequence: CDR1 SGHRS, CDR2 YFSETQ. V dropped 2 bases and J dropped 2 bases, with 9 bases sitting between them. The CDR3 has 14 amino acids.

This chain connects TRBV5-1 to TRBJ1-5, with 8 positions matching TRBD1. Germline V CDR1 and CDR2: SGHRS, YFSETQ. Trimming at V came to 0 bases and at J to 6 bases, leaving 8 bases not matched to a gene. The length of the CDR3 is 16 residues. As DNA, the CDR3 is TGCGCCAGCAGCTTGGATCCCAGGGGGCCTGGTCAGCCCCAGCATTTT. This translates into CASSLDPRGPGQPQHF.

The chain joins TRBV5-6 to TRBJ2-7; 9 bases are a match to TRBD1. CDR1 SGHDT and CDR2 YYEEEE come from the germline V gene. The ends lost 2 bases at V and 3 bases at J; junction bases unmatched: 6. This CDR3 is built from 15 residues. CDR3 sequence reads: CASSFGTGLGYEQYF. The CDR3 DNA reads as TGTGCCAGCAGCTTTGGGACAGGGCTAGGCTACGAGCAGTACTTC.

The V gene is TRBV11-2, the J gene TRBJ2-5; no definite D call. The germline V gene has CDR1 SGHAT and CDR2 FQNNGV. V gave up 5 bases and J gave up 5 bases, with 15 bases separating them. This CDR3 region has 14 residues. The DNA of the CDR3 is TGTGCCAGCAGCCAGGAAGTGAGTCCGGAGACCCAGTACTTC. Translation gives CASSQEVSPETQYF.

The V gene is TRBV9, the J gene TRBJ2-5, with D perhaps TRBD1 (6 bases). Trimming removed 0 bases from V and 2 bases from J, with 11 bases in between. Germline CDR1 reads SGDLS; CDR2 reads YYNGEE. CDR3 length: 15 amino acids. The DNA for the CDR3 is TGTGCCAGCAGCGTAGCTGGGACACCTCAAGAGACCCAGTACTTC. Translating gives CASSVAGTPQETQYF.

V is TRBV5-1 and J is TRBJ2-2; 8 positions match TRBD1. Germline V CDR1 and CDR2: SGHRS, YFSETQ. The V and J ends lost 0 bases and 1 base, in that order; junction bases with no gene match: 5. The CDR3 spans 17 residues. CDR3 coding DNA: TGCGCCAGCAGCTTGGATCCCGGGACAGGGAACACCGGGGAGCTGTTTTTT. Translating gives CASSLDPGTGNTGELFF.

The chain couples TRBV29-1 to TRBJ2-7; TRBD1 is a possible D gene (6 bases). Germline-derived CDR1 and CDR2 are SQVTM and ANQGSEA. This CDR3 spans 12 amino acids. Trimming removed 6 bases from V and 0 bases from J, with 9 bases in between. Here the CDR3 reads CSVEQGSYEQYF. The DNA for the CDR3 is TGCAGCGTCGAACAGGGCTCCTACGAGCAGTACTTC.

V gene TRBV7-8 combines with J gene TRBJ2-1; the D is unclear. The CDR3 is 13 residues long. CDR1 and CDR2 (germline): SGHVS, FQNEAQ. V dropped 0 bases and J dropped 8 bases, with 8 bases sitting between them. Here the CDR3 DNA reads TGTGCCAGCAGCTTAGCGGGCGTCGATGAGCAGTTCTTC. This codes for CASSLAGVDEQFF.

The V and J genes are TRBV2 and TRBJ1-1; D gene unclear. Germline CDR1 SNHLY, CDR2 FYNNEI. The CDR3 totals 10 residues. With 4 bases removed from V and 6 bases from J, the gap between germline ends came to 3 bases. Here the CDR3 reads CASSVSEAFF. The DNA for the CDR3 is TGTGCCAGCAGTGTATCTGAAGCTTTCTTT.

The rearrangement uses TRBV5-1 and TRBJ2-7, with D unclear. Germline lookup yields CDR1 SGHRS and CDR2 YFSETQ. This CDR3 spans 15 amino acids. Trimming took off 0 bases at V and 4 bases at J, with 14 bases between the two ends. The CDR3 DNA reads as TGCGCCAGCAGCTTGGGGGTAGCTGAATATTACGAGCAGTACTTC. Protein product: CASSLGVAEYYEQYF.

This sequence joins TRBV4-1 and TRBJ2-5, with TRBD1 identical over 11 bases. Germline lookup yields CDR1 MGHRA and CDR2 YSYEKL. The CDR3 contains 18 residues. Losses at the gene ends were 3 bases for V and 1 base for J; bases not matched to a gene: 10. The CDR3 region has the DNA TGCGCCAGCAGCCAGATTACCGGGACAGGGGGGCCCCAAGAGACCCAGTACTTC. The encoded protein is CASSQITGTGGPQETQYF.

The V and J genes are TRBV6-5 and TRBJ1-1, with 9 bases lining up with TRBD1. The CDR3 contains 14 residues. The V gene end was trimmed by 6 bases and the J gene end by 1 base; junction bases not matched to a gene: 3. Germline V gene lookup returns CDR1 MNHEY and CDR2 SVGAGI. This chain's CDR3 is CASRPTGGNTEAFF. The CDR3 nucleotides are TGTGCCAGCAGGCCGACAGGGGGGAACACTGAAGCTTTCTTT.

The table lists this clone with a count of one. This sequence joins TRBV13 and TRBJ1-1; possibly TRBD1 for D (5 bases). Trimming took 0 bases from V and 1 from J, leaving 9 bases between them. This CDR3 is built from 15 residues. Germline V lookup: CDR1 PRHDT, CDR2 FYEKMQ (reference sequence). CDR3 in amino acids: CASSLGLTGNTEAFF. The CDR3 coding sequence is TGTGCCAGCAGCTTAGGCCTAACAGGGAACACTGAAGCTTTCTTT.

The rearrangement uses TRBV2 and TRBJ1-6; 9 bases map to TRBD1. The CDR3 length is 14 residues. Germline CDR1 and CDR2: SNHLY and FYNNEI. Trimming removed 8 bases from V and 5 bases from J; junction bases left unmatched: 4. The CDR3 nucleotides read TGTGCCAGCGCCTGGACAGGGGATAATTCACCCCTCCACTTT. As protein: CASAWTGDNSPLHF.

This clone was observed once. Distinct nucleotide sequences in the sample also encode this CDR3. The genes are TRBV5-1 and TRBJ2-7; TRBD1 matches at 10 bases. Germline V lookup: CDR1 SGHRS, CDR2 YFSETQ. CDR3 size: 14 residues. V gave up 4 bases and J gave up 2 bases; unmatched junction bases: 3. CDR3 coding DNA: TGCGCCAGCAGCCCGGGGACAGGGGCCTACGAGCAGTACTTC. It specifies CASSPGTGAYEQYF. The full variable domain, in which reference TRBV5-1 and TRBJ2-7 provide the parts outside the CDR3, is KAGVTQTPRYLIKTRGQQVTLSCSPISGHRSVSWYQQTPGQGLQFLFEYFSETQRNKGNFPGRFSGRQFSNSRSEMNVSTLELGDSALYLCASSPGTGAYEQYFGPGTRLTVT.

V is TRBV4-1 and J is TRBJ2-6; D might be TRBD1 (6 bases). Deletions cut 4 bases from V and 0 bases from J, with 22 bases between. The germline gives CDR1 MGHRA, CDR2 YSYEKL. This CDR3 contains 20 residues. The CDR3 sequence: CASSPEDRLTISSGANVLTF. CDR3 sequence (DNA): TGCGCCAGCAGCCCCGAGGACAGATTAACTATAAGCTCTGGGGCCAACGTCCTGACTTTC.

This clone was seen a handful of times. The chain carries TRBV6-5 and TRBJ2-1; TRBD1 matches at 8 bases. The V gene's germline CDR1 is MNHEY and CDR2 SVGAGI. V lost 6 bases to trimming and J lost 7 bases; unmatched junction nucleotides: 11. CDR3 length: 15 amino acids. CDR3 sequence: CASSGDRPRGNEQFF. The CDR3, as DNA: TGTGCCAGCAGCGGGGACAGGCCCCGAGGAAATGAGCAGTTCTTC.

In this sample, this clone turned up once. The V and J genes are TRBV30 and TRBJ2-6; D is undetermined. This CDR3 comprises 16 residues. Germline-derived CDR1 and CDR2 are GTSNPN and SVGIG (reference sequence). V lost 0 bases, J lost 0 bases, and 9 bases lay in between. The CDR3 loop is CAWSVSESSGANVLTF. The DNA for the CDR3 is TGTGCCTGGAGTGTATCCGAGAGCTCTGGGGCCAACGTCCTGACTTTC.

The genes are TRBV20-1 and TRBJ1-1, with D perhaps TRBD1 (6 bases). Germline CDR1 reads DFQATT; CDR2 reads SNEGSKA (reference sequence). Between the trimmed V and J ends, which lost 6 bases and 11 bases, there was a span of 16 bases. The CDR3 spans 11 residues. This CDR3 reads CSAAGGRGAFF. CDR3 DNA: TGCAGTGCCGCGGGGGGTAGGGGGGCTTTCTTT.

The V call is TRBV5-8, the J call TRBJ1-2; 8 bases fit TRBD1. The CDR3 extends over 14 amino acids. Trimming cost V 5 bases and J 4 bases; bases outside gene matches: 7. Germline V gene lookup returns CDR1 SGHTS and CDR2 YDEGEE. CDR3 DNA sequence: TGTGCCAGCAGGTCGGACAGGGCCATCTATGGCTACACCTTC. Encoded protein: CASRSDRAIYGYTF.

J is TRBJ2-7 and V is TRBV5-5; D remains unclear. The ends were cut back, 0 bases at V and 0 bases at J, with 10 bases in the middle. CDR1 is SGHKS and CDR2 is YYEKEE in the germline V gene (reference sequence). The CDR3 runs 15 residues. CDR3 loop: CASSLGLVSSYEQYF. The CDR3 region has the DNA TGTGCCAGCAGCTTGGGGCTAGTGAGCTCCTACGAGCAGTACTTC.

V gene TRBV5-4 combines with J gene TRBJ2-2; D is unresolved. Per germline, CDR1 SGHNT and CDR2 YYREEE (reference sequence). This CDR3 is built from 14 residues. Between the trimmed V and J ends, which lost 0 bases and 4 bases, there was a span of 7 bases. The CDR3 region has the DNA TGTGCCAGCAGCTTGGCCGGGTCCACCGGGGAGCTGTTTTTT. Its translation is CASSLAGSTGELFF.

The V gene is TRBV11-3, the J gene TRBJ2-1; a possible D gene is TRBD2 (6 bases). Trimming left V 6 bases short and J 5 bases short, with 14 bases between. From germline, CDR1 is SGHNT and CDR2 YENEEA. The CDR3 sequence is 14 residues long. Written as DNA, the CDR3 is TGTGCCAGCAGTTACGGGGGACGGAACAATGAGCAGTTCTTC. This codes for CASSYGGRNNEQFF.

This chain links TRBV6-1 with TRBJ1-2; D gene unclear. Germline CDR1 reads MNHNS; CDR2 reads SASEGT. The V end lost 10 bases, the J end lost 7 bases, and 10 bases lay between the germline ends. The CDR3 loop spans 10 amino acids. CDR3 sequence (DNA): TGTGCCATCCTGTTTTCTGGCTACACCTTC. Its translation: CAILFSGYTF.

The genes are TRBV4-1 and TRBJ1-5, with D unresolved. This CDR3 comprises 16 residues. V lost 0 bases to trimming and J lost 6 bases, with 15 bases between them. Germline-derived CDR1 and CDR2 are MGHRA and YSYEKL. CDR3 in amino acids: CASSQDYGEGSQPQHF. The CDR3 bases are TGCGCCAGCAGCCAAGATTACGGTGAGGGTAGTCAGCCCCAGCATTTT.

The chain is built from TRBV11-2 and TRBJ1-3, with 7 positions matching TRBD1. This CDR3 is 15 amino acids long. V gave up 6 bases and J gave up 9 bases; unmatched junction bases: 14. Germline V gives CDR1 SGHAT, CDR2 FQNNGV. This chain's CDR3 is CASSPPTGTESTIYF. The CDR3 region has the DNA TGTGCCAGCAGTCCACCTACCGGGACAGAGAGCACCATATATTTT.